This TCR beta chain emerged from a study of low-dose radiotherapy and immunotherapy resistance in tumors (dated by TCRdb to between 2021 and 2024). Study-wide context: In Cohort 1, each fraction delivered 0.5 Gy every 2 weeks, and the prescribed total PTV dose was 6.5 Gy. Patients were given nivolumab as a 240 mg flat dose every two weeks and ipilimumab at 1 mg/kg every six weeks, with both drugs delivered intravenously. The translational analysis covered eight patients: three from the first dose cohort and the first five from the second dose cohort. For Cohort 2, the dose was 1 Gy per fraction given every two weeks, adding up to 13 Gy in total across 26 weeks. Starting on cycle 1 day 1, patients took 300 mg of aspirin by mouth once daily for four cycles. The trial did not randomize participants into treatment groups. Cyclophosphamide 200 mg/m2 was administered intravenously every two weeks, one day before each radiation and immunotherapy administration.

Taken from the germline V gene, the CDR1 and CDR2 loops are KGHSH and LQKENI. From cysteine to phenylalanine, the CDR3 is 15 amino acids long. The entry retains the CDR3 DNA only, 45 bases that are in frame from base 1. V drops 4 bases and J drops 9 bases, leaving 19 bases in between. First-strand cDNA was synthesized using Superscript III and a set of TRAV- and TRBV-specific primers, so that both TCRalpha and TCRbeta chains were covered. A roughly 20-cycle PCR with Phusion amplified the TCRs, pairing a constant-region primer with the adapter that was attached to the V primers. Isolated mRNA was amplified with the MessageAmp II aRNA Amplification Kit, using a roughly 15-hour in vitro transcription at 37°C. The Dynabeads mRNA DIRECT Purification Kit was used to isolate the mRNA for TCR sequencing. A second roughly 24-cycle Phusion PCR added indexed Illumina adapters, and products were purified with AMPure XP beads. The authors processed their data as follows. Custom Perl scripts pooled TCR sequences encoding the same protein, removed out-of-frame sequences and computed each clonotype's abundance. Any TCR sequence supported by only a single read was excluded from analysis. Among the metrics used to describe the repertoires were Shannon entropy, Gini index, clonality, richness, and the frequency of TCRs shared between repertoires. The raw public data were reprocessed by TCRdb itself: fastp quality trimming at Q25, MiXCR clonotype calling, in-frame beta chains only. Every distinct CDR3 protein forms one entry, paired with its most common genes and DNA. The V and J calls and clone size are TCRdb's, not the authors'. The sample records around 20,000 distinct CDR3 sequences, less than 85% of which are singletons. Together, the top ten hold about 10% of the sample.

This clonotype occurred a few times. The antigen it binds to is not known. Base quality data are lacking; no much larger clone is found one base away. The donors took part in RACIN, a single-arm, phase I, dose-escalation trial that combined nivolumab, ipilimumab, aspirin, low-dose cyclophosphamide and low-dose radiotherapy. Eligible patients had advanced, TIL-negative solid tumors. The TCR sequence derives from a human donor with advanced metastatic prostate, ovarian, gallbladder or colorectal cancer (not recorded which). This table probably holds off-target reads from a library built for another chain. The chain employs TRBV18 and TRBJ2-1; a tentative D match to TRBD2 spans 5 bases. The CDR3 in this case is CASSLAPDIAGEQFF. The nucleotide sequence reads as follows: TGTGCCAGCTCACTAGCTCCCGATATTGCGGGTGAGCAGTTCTTC.